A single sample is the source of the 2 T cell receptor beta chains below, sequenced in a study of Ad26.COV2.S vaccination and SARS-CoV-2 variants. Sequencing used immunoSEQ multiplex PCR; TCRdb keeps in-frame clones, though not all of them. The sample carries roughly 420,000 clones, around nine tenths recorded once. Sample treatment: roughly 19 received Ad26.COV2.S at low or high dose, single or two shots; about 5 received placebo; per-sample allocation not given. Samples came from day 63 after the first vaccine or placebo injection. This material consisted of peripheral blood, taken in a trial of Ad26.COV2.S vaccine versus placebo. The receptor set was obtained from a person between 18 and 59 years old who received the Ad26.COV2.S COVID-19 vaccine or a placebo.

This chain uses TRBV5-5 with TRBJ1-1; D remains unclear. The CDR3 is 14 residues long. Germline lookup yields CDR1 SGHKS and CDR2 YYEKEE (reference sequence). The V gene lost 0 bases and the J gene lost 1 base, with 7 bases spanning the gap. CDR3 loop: CASSLGPKNTEAFF. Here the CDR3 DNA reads TGTGCCAGCAGCTTGGGCCCCAAGAACACTGAAGCTTTCTTT.

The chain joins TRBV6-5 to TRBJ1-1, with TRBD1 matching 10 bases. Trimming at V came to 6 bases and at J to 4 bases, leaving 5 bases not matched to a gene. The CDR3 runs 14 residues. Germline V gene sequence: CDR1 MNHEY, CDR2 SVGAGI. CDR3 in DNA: TGTGCCAGCAGCCAGGGACAGGGGACCACTGAAGCTTTCTTT. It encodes CASSQGQGTTEAFF.